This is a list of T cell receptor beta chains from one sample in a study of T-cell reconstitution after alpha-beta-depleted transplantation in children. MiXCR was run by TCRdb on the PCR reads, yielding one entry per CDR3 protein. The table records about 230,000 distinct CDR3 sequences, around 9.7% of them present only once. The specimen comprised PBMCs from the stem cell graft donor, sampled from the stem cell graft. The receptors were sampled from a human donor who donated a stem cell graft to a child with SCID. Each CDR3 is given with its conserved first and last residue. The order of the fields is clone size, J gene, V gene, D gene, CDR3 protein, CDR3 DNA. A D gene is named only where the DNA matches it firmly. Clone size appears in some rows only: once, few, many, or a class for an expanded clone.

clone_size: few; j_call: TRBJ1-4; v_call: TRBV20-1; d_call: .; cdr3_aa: CSARDIRAVEKLFF; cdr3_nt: TGCAGTGCTAGAGATATCCGGGCTGTTGAAAAACTGTTTTTT
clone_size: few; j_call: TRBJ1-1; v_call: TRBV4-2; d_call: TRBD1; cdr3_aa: CASSQDTGAGTEAFF; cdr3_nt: TGTGCCAGCAGCCAGGATACAGGGGCTGGTACTGAAGCTTTCTTT
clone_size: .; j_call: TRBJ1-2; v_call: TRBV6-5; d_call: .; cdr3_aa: CASSYEGANYGDTF; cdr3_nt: TGTGCCAGCAGTTACGAAGGGGCGAACTATGGCGACACCTTC
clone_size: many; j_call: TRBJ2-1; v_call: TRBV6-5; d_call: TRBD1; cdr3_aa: CASSYRDSSYNEQFF; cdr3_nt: TGTGCCAGCAGTTACAGGGACAGCTCCTACAATGAGCAGTTCTTC
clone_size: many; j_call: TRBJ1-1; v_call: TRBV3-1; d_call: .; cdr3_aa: CASSPLFRVRNTEAFF; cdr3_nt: TGTGCCAGCAGCCCATTGTTCCGGGTCAGAAACACTGAAGCTTTCTTT
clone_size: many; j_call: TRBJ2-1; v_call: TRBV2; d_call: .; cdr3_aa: CASSDMGGRYEQFF; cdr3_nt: TGTGCCAGCAGTGATATGGGGGGCCGGTATGAGCAGTTCTTC
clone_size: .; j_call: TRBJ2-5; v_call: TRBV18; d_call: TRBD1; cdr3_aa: CASSPGQQETQCF; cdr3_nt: TGTGCCAGCTCACCGGGACAGCAAGAGACCCAGTGCTTC
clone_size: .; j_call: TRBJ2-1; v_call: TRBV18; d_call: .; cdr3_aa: CASATGGQSYNEQFF; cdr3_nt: TGTGCCAGCGCGACGGGGGGCCAGTCCTACAATGAGCAGTTCTTC
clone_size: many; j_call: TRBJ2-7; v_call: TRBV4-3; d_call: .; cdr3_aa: CASSQDPVHQPRASSYEQYF; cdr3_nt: TGCGCCAGCAGCCAAGATCCGGTGCACCAACCCCGGGCCTCCTCCTACGAGCAGTACTTC
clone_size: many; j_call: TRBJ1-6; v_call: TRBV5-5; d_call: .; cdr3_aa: CASSLGNAGSYNSPLHF; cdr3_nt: TGTGCCAGCAGCCTAGGGAACGCGGGCTCCTATAATTCACCCCTCCACTTT
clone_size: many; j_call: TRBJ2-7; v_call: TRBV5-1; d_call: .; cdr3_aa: CASSSGAEQYF; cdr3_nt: TGCGCCAGCAGCTCGGGGGCTGAGCAGTACTTC
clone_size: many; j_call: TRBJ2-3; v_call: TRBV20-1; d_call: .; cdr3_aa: CSASRGGTKRTDTQYF; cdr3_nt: TGCAGTGCTTCCCGAGGGGGTACTAAACGCACAGATACGCAGTATTTT
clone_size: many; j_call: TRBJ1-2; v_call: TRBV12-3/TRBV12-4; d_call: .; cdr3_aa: CASTPTDLYGYTF; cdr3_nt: TGTGCCAGCACCCCGACAGATCTCTATGGCTACACCTTC
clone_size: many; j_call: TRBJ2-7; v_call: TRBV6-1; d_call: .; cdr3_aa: CASSTGRNIYEQYF; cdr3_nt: TGTGCCAGCAGTACGGGTAGGAATATCTACGAGCAGTACTTC
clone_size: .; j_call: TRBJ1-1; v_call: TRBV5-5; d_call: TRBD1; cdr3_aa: CASSPGQGVGNTEAFF; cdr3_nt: TGTGCCAGCAGCCCCGGACAGGGGGTTGGAAACACTGAAGCTTTCTTT
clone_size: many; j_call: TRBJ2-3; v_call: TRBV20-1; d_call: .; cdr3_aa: CSASLDTQYF; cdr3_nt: TGCAGTGCCAGCTTGGATACGCAGTATTTT
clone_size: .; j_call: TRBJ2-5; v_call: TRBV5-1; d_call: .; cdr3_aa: CASSLVIQETQYF; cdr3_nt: TGCGCCAGCAGCTTGGTTATCCAAGAGACCCAGTACTTC
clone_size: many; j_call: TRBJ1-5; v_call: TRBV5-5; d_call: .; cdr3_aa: CASSGGTPRQPQHF; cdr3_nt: TGTGCCAGCAGCGGGGGGACACCCAGACAGCCCCAGCATTTT
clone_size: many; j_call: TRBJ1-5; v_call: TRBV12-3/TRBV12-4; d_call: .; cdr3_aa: CASSFEGFLGNQPQHF; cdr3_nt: TGTGCCAGCAGTTTTGAGGGATTTTTAGGCAATCAGCCCCAGCATTTT
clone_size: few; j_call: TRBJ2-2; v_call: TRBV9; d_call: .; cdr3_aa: CASSEGIRIGELFF; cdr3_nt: TGTGCCAGCAGCGAGGGAATACGAATCGGGGAGCTGTTTTTT
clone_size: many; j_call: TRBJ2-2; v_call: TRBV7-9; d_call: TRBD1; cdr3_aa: CASSLNRGFAGELFF; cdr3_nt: TGTGCCAGCAGCTTGAACAGGGGTTTCGCCGGGGAGCTGTTTTTT
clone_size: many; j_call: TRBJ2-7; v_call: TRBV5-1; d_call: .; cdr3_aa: CASSLQIDSEQYF; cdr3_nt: TGCGCCAGCAGCCTACAAATAGATAGCGAGCAGTACTTC
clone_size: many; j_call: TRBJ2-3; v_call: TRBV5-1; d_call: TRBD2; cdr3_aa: CASSYRGGPGDTQYF; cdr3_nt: TGCGCCAGCAGTTACCGGGGGGGCCCCGGAGATACGCAGTATTTT
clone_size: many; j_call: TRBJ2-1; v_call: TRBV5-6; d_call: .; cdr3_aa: CASRLTGRSSSYNEQFF; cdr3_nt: TGTGCCAGCAGGCTCACGGGACGGTCGAGCTCCTACAATGAGCAGTTCTTC
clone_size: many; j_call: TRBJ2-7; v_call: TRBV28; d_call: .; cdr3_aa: CASRVGSLQGEQYF; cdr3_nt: TGTGCCAGCAGAGTGGGCAGTCTTCAGGGGGAGCAGTACTTC
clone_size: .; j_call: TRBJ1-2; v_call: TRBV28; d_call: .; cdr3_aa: CASTGRVEANYGYTF; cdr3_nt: TGTGCCAGCACAGGACGGGTGGAAGCTAACTATGGCTACACCTTC
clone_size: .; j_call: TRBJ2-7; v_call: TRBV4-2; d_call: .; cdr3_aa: CASGPGLVCYEQYF; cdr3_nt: TGTGCCAGCGGCCCCGGGCTCGTCTGCTACGAGCAGTACTTC
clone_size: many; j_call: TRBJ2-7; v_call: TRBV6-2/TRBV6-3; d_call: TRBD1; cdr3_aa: CASSETGTEQYF; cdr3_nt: TGTGCCAGCAGCGAGACAGGGACCGAGCAGTACTTC